This is a list of T cell receptor beta chains from one sample in a study of T-cell memory formation after mild COVID-19. In TCRdb, the 5' RACE reads were re-called with MiXCR into one record per CDR3 protein. The table shows hundreds of thousands of distinct CDR3 sequences, with 25% occurring only once. Material: PBMCs or a T cell subset sorted from them (not recorded which). These receptors were taken from an adult woman who had mild COVID-19 (a few samples of this study predate the infection). Cell type and time point are not known. The CDR3 runs from the conserved cysteine through the conserved F or W. Fields, in order: clone size, D gene, J gene, V gene, CDR3 DNA, CDR3 protein. A D gene is named only where the DNA matches it firmly. The size entry is marked missing in some rows and otherwise reads once, few, many or a size class.

clone_size: -; d_call: TRBD2; j_call: TRBJ2-1; v_call: TRBV6-1; cdr3_nt: TGTGCCAGCAGCTTTACTAGCGGGGGGGACTCCTACAATGAGCAGTTCTTC; cdr3_aa: CASSFTSGGDSYNEQFF
clone_size: -; d_call: -; j_call: TRBJ1-1; v_call: TRBV19; cdr3_nt: TGTGCCAGTATGGGGGTTCTGAACACTGAAGCTTTCTTT; cdr3_aa: CASMGVLNTEAFF
clone_size: few; d_call: TRBD2; j_call: TRBJ2-2; v_call: TRBV7-6; cdr3_nt: TGTGCCAGCAGCCCGGGGGGGCTAGCGGGTGTAGACTCGGAGCTGTTTTTT; cdr3_aa: CASSPGGLAGVDSELFF
clone_size: few; d_call: TRBD1; j_call: TRBJ1-1; v_call: TRBV5-4; cdr3_nt: TGTGCCAGCAGGCGTACGACAGGGGCGAACACTGAAGCTTTCTTT; cdr3_aa: CASRRTTGANTEAFF
clone_size: -; d_call: -; j_call: TRBJ1-2; v_call: TRBV20-1; cdr3_nt: TGCAGTGCTGTGGACGGCCACCAAGGCTACACCTTC; cdr3_aa: CSAVDGHQGYTF
clone_size: few; d_call: -; j_call: TRBJ1-1; v_call: TRBV5-1; cdr3_nt: TGCGCCAGCAGCTCGGAACTGAACACTGAAGCTTTCTTT; cdr3_aa: CASSSELNTEAFF
clone_size: -; d_call: -; j_call: TRBJ2-7; v_call: TRBV5-4; cdr3_nt: TGTGCCAGCAGCTCAAAGGGGCGAAACTACGAGCAGTACTTC; cdr3_aa: CASSSKGRNYEQYF
clone_size: -; d_call: TRBD2; j_call: TRBJ2-3; v_call: TRBV4-2; cdr3_nt: TGTGCCAGCAGCCAAGTAATTGCGGGGGGGCCTGATACGCAGTATTTT; cdr3_aa: CASSQVIAGGPDTQYF
clone_size: -; d_call: -; j_call: TRBJ2-7; v_call: TRBV3-1; cdr3_nt: TGTGCCAGCAGCCAAGATGCACCAACCGAGCAGTACTTC; cdr3_aa: CASSQDAPTEQYF
clone_size: -; d_call: -; j_call: TRBJ2-6; v_call: TRBV2; cdr3_nt: TGTGCCAGCAGTGCTGTGGAAGCTGGGGCCAACGTCCTGACTTTC; cdr3_aa: CASSAVEAGANVLTF
clone_size: few; d_call: -; j_call: TRBJ2-1; v_call: TRBV7-8; cdr3_nt: TGTGCCAGCAGTTTGCTCTACCAATACAATGAGCAGTTCTTC; cdr3_aa: CASSLLYQYNEQFF
clone_size: -; d_call: -; j_call: TRBJ2-3; v_call: TRBV24-1; cdr3_nt: TGTGCCACCAGTGATCCCGTTGAAATGGGTTTTGGGGATACGCAGTATTTT; cdr3_aa: CATSDPVEMGFGDTQYF
clone_size: few; d_call: TRBD2; j_call: TRBJ2-4; v_call: TRBV7-2; cdr3_nt: TGTGCCAGCAGCGGAGGACTAGCGGGCTTCCCAGCCAAAAACATTCAGTACTTC; cdr3_aa: CASSGGLAGFPAKNIQYF
clone_size: -; d_call: -; j_call: TRBJ2-3; v_call: TRBV3-1; cdr3_nt: TGTGCCAGCAGCCAAGGGGTTTCGGATGACACAGATACGCAGTATTTT; cdr3_aa: CASSQGVSDDTDTQYF
clone_size: -; d_call: TRBD1; j_call: TRBJ2-2; v_call: TRBV25-1; cdr3_nt: TGTGCCAGCAGGTCGACAGGGTACACCGGGGAGCTGTTTTTT; cdr3_aa: CASRSTGYTGELFF
clone_size: -; d_call: TRBD2; j_call: TRBJ2-1; v_call: TRBV7-2; cdr3_nt: TGTGCCAGCAGCATCGGTAGCGCGGGAGTTCGGTATGAGCAGTTCTTC; cdr3_aa: CASSIGSAGVRYEQFF
clone_size: -; d_call: -; j_call: TRBJ1-1; v_call: TRBV5-1; cdr3_nt: TGCGCGTGTATGGCGGGGCAATCGAACACTGAAGCTTTCTTT; cdr3_aa: CACMAGQSNTEAFF
clone_size: -; d_call: -; j_call: TRBJ2-1; v_call: TRBV7-9; cdr3_nt: TGTGCCAGCAGCACGAGCATTGGTGAGCAGTTCTTC; cdr3_aa: CASSTSIGEQFF
clone_size: -; d_call: TRBD1; j_call: TRBJ1-1; v_call: TRBV20-1; cdr3_nt: TGCAGTGCTAGAATTAGCGGGACAGGGAACACTGAAGCTTTCTTT; cdr3_aa: CSARISGTGNTEAFF
clone_size: few; d_call: TRBD1; j_call: TRBJ1-1; v_call: TRBV20-1; cdr3_nt: TGCAGTGCTAGTTGGGACAGGGGAGGGGCTGAAGCTTTCTTT; cdr3_aa: CSASWDRGGAEAFF
clone_size: -; d_call: -; j_call: TRBJ1-1; v_call: TRBV14; cdr3_nt: TGTGCCAGCAGCTCGGTACGGGGGAGAAACACTGAAGCTTTCTTT; cdr3_aa: CASSSVRGRNTEAFF
clone_size: -; d_call: -; j_call: TRBJ2-7; v_call: TRBV27; cdr3_nt: TGTGCCAGCAGTTTATCCCCGGGGTTAAGGGAGTACTTC; cdr3_aa: CASSLSPGLREYF
clone_size: few; d_call: -; j_call: TRBJ2-1; v_call: TRBV3-1; cdr3_nt: TGTGCCAGCAGCCAAGTGGAACGCAATGAGCAGTTCTTC; cdr3_aa: CASSQVERNEQFF
clone_size: -; d_call: -; j_call: TRBJ2-5; v_call: TRBV24-1; cdr3_nt: TGTGCCACCAGAAGAGGCCCGATGGGAGAGACCCAGTACTTC; cdr3_aa: CATRRGPMGETQYF
clone_size: -; d_call: TRBD2; j_call: TRBJ2-3; v_call: TRBV6-1; cdr3_nt: TGTGCCAGCAGTGAATCCAGCGGGGGGTACACAGATACGCAGTATTTT; cdr3_aa: CASSESSGGYTDTQYF
clone_size: -; d_call: TRBD2; j_call: TRBJ2-2; v_call: TRBV24-1; cdr3_nt: TGTGCCAGTACCGGGACTAGCACCGGGGAGCTGTTTTTT; cdr3_aa: CASTGTSTGELFF
clone_size: few; d_call: -; j_call: TRBJ2-1; v_call: TRBV6-1; cdr3_nt: TGTGCCAGCAGTGAGGACTACTCCGTTTGGTGTCTCTTC; cdr3_aa: CASSEDYSVWCLF
clone_size: -; d_call: -; j_call: TRBJ1-1; v_call: TRBV10-3; cdr3_nt: TGTGCCATCAGTGCCTTGAACACTGAAGCTTTCTTT; cdr3_aa: CAISALNTEAFF
clone_size: -; d_call: -; j_call: TRBJ1-1; v_call: TRBV20-1; cdr3_nt: TGCAGTGCGAAAAAGACCGGGACAAGAAACACTGAAGCTTTCTTT; cdr3_aa: CSAKKTGTRNTEAFF
clone_size: few; d_call: TRBD2; j_call: TRBJ2-1; v_call: TRBV5-6; cdr3_nt: TGTGCCAGCAGTCTCGGGACTAGCGGACACAATGAGCAGTTCTTC; cdr3_aa: CASSLGTSGHNEQFF
clone_size: -; d_call: -; j_call: TRBJ2-7; v_call: TRBV18; cdr3_nt: TGTGCCAGCTCACGAGAGGGGAGCTTTTACGAGCAGTACTTC; cdr3_aa: CASSREGSFYEQYF
clone_size: few; d_call: -; j_call: TRBJ2-1; v_call: TRBV11-3; cdr3_nt: TGTGCCAGCAGCCCCGGGCCCAGCTCCTACAATGAGCAGTTCTTC; cdr3_aa: CASSPGPSSYNEQFF
clone_size: few; d_call: -; j_call: TRBJ2-3; v_call: TRBV3-1; cdr3_nt: TGTGCCAGCAGCCAAGAAGTTGCGTTGGCAGGCCGTACCACAGATACGCAGTATTTT; cdr3_aa: CASSQEVALAGRTTDTQYF
clone_size: -; d_call: -; j_call: TRBJ1-6; v_call: TRBV16; cdr3_nt: TGTGCCAGCAGCCAAAGCGCAGGGACACATAATTCACCCCTCCACTTT; cdr3_aa: CASSQSAGTHNSPLHF
clone_size: few; d_call: TRBD2; j_call: TRBJ2-3; v_call: TRBV4-1; cdr3_nt: TGCGCCAGCAGCCAAGATCGGGGCGGGGGGGTTACAGATACGCAGTATTTT; cdr3_aa: CASSQDRGGGVTDTQYF
clone_size: -; d_call: -; j_call: TRBJ1-2; v_call: TRBV7-2; cdr3_nt: TGTGCCAGCAGCTTTTTAAGGGAGGATACAGCATTTGGCTACACCTTC; cdr3_aa: CASSFLREDTAFGYTF
clone_size: many; d_call: -; j_call: TRBJ1-4; v_call: TRBV12-3/TRBV12-4; cdr3_nt: TGTGCCACCGCACGGTCTAATGAAAAACTGTTTTTT; cdr3_aa: CATARSNEKLFF
clone_size: few; d_call: TRBD2; j_call: TRBJ2-3; v_call: TRBV19; cdr3_nt: TGTGCCAGTAGTGTTACTAGCGGGAACACAGATACGCAGTATTTT; cdr3_aa: CASSVTSGNTDTQYF
clone_size: -; d_call: -; j_call: TRBJ2-7; v_call: TRBV28; cdr3_nt: TGTGCCAGCAGTTCCTCTGCGACAGGCTCCTACGAGCAGTACTTC; cdr3_aa: CASSSSATGSYEQYF